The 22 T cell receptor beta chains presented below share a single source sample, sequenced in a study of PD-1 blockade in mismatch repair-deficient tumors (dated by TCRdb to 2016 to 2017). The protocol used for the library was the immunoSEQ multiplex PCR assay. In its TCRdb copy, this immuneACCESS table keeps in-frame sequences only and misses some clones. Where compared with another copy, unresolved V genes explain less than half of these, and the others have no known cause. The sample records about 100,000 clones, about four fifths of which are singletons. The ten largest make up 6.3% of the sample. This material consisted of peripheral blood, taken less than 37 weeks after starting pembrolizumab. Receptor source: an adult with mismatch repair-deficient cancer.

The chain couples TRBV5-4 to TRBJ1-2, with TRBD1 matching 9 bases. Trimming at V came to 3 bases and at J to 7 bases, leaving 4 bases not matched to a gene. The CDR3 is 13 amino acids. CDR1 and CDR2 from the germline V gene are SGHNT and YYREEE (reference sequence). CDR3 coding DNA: TGTGCCAGCAGCTCGTCGACAGGGGGTGGCTACACCTTC. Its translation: CASSSSTGGGYTF.

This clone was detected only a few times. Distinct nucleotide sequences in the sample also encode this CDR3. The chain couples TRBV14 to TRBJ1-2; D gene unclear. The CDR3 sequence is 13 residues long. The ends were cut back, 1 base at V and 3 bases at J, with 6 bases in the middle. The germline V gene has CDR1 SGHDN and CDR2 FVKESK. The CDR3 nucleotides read TGTGCCAGCAGCCAAGGGGCCGACTATGGCTACACCTTC. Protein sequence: CASSQGADYGYTF.

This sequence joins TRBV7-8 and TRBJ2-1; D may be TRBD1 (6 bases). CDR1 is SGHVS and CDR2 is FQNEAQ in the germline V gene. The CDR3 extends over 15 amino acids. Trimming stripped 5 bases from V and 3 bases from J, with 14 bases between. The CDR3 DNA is TGTGCCAGCAGCGTTAACAGGGACCGCTACAATGAGCAGTTCTTC. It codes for CASSVNRDRYNEQFF.

The CDR3 region is CASSQEWRKQEQFF. CDR3 coding DNA: TGTGCCAGCAGCCAAGAATGGCGTAAGCAGGAGCAGTTCTTC. The rearrangement uses TRBV14 and TRBJ2-1; D gene uncertain. Germline values: CDR1 SGHDN, CDR2 FVKESK. V dropped 0 bases and J dropped 10 bases, with 13 bases sitting between them. This CDR3 has 14 residues. The full variable domain, its missing parts supplied by reference TRBV14 and TRBJ2-1, is EAGVTQFPSHSVIEKGQTVTLRCDPISGHDNLYWYRRVMGKEIKFLLHFVKESKQDESGMPNNRFLAERTGGTYSTLKVQPAELEDSGVYFCASSQEWRKQEQFFGPGTRLTVL.

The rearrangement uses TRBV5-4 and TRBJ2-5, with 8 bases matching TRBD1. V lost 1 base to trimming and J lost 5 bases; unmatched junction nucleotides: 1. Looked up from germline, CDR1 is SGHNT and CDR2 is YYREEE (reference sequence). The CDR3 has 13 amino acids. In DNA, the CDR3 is TGTGCCAGCAGCTTGAGACAGGGGGAGACCCAGTACTTC. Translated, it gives CASSLRQGETQYF.

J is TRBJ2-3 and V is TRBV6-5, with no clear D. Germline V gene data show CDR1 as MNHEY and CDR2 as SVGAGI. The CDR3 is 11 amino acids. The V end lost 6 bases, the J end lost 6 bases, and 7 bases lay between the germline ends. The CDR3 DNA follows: TGTGCCAGCAGAATCTCGGATACGCAGTATTTT. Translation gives CASRISDTQYF.

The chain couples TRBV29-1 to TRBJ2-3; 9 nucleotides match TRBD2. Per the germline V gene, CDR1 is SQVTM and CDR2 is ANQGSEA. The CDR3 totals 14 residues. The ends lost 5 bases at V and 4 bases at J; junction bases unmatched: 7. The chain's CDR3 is CSVRGRARPDTQYF. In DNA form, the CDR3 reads TGCAGCGTTCGCGGGAGGGCCCGCCCAGATACGCAGTATTTT.

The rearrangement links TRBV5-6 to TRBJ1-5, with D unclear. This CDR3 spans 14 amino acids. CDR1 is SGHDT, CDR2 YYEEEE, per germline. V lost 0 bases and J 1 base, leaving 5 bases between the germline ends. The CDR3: CASSLGMSNQPQHF. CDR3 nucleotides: TGTGCCAGCAGCTTGGGGATGAGCAATCAGCCCCAGCATTTT.

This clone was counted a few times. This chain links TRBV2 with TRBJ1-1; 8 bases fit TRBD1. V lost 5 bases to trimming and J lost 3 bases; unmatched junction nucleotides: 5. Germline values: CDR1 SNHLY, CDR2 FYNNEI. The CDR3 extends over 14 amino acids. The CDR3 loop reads CASSRTGKDTEAFF. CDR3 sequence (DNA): TGTGCCAGCAGTCGGACAGGGAAGGACACTGAAGCTTTCTTT. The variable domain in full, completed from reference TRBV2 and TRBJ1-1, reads EPEVTQTPSHQVTQMGQEVILRCVPISNHLYFYWYRQILGQKVEFLVSFYNNEISEKSEIFDDQFSVERPDGSNFTLKIRSTKLEDSAMYFCASSRTGKDTEAFFGQGTRLTVV.

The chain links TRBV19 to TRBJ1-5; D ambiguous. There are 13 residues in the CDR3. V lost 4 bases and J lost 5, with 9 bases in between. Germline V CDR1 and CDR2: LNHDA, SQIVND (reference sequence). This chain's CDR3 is CASSTQGDQPQHF. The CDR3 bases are TGTGCCAGTAGTACCCAAGGAGATCAGCCCCAGCATTTT.

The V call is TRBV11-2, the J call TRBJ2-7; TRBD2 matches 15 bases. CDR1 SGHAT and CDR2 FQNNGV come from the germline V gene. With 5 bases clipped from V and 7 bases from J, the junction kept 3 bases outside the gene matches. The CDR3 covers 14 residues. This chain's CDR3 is CASSQGTSGREQYF. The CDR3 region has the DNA TGTGCCAGCAGCCAAGGGACTAGCGGGAGGGAGCAGTACTTC.

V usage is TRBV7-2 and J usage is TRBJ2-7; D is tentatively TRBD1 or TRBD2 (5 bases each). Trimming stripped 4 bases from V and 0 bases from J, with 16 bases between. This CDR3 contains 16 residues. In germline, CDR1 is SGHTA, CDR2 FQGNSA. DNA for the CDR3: TGTGCCAGCAGCTCGCGCTCCGGGACGGACTCCTACGAGCAGTACTTC. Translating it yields CASSSRSGTDSYEQYF. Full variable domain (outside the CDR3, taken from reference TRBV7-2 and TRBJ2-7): GAGVSQSPSNKVTEKGKDVELRCDPISGHTALYWYRQSLGQGLEFLIYFQGNSAPDKSGLPSDRFSAERTGGSVSTLTIQRTQQEDSAVYLCASSSRSGTDSYEQYFGPGTRLTVT.

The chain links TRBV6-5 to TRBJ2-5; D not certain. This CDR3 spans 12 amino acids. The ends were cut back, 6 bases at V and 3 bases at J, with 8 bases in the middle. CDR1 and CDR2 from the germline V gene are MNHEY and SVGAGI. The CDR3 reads CASRVGEETQYF. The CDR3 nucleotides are TGTGCCAGCAGGGTAGGAGAAGAGACCCAGTACTTC.

CDR3 in amino acids: CASSYSAENTEAFF. The CDR3 coding sequence is TGTGCCAGCAGTTACTCGGCCGAGAACACTGAAGCTTTCTTT. The V call is TRBV6-5, the J call TRBJ1-1; D is undetermined. This CDR3 has 14 amino acids. CDR1 and CDR2 (germline): MNHEY, SVGAGI. Trimming left V 0 bases short and J 1 base short, with 6 bases between.

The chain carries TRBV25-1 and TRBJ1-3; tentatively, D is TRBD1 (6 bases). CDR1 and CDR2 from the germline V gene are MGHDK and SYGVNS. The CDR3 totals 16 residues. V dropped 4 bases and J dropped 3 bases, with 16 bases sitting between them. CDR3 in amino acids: CASSGGATGRGNTIYF. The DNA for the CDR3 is TGTGCCAGCAGTGGTGGAGCGACAGGCCGTGGAAACACCATATATTTT.

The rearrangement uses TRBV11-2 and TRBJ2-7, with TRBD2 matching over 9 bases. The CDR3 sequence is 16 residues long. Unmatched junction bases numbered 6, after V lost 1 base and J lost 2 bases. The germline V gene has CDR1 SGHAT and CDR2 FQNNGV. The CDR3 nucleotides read TGTGCCAGCAGCTTAGTTAGTAGCGGGAGTCCCTACGAGCAGTACTTC. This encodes CASSLVSSGSPYEQYF.

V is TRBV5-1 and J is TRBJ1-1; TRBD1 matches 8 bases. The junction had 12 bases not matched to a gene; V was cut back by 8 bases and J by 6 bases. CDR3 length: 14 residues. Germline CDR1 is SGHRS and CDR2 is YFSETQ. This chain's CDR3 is CASEETQGAAEAFF. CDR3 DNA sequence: TGCGCCAGTGAAGAAACTCAGGGGGCCGCTGAAGCTTTCTTT.

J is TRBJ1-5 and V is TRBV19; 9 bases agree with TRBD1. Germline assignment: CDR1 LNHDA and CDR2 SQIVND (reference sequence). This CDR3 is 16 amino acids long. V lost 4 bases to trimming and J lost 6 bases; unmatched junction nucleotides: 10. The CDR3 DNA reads TGTGCCAGTAGTAGTCGGGGCGGACAGGGGCCTCAGCCCCAGCATTTT. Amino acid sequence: CASSSRGGQGPQPQHF.

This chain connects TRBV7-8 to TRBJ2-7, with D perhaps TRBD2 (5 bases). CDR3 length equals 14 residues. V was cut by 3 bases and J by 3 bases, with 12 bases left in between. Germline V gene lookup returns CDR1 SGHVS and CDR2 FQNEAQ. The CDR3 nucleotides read TGTGCCAGCAGCTTCGTTTCCGGACTCTACGAGCAGTACTTC. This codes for CASSFVSGLYEQYF.

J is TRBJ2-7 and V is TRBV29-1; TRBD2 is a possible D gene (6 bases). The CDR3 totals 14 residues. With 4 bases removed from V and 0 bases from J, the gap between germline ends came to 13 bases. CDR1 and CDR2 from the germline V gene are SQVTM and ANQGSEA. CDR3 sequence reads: CSVGRGIPSYEQYF. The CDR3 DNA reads TGCAGCGTTGGTCGGGGGATTCCCTCCTACGAGCAGTACTTC.

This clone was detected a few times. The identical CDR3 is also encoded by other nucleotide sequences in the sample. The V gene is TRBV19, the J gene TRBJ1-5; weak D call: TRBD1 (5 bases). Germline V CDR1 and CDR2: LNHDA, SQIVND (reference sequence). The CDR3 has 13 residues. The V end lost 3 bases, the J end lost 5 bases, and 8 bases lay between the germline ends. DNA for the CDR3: TGTGCCAGTAGTATCACGGGGGATCAGCCCCAGCATTTT. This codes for CASSITGDQPQHF.

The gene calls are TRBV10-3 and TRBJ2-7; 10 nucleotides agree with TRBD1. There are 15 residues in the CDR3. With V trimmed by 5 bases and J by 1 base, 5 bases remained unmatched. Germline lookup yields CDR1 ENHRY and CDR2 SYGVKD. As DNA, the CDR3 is TGTGCCATCAGTAACCCGGGACAGGGGTCCTACGAGCAGTACTTC. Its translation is CAISNPGQGSYEQYF.